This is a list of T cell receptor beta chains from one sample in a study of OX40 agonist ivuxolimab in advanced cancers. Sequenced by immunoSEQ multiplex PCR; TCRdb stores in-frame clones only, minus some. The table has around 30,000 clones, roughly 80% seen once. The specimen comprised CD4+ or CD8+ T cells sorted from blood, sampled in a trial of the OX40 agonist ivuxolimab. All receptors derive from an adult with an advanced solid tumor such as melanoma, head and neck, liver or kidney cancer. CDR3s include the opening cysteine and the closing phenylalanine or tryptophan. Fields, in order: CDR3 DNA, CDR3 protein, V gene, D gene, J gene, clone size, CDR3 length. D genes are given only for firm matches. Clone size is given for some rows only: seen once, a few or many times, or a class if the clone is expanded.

DNA: TGTGCCAGCAGTTACGCGGCTTTGAGTGCCACTGAAGCTTTCTTT
CDR3: CASSYAALSATEAFF
V: TRBV6-5
D: -
J: TRBJ1-1
size: -
length: 15

DNA: TGTGCCAGCTCAACCCGGGACAGCGGCAATGAGCAGTTCTTC
CDR3: CASSTRDSGNEQFF
V: TRBV18
D: TRBD1
J: TRBJ2-1
size: -
length: 14

DNA: TGTGCCATCAGTGGTCTAGGAGGTGTCGAGCAGTACTTC
CDR3: CAISGLGGVEQYF
V: TRBV10-3
D: -
J: TRBJ2-7
size: -
length: 13

DNA: TGTGCCAGCAGCTTACAACCCAGGCGACACGAGCAGTACTTC
CDR3: CASSLQPRRHEQYF
V: TRBV7-2
D: -
J: TRBJ2-7
size: -
length: 14

DNA: TGTGCCAGCAGTTCCACAGGGGAAGCCGGGGAGCTGTTTTTT
CDR3: CASSSTGEAGELFF
V: TRBV6-5
D: TRBD1
J: TRBJ2-2
size: -
length: 14

DNA: TGTGCCAGCAGCCAGCTGACTAGCGGGGGATACCAAGAGACCCAGTACTTC
CDR3: CASSQLTSGGYQETQYF
V: TRBV14
D: TRBD2
J: TRBJ2-5
size: few
length: 17

DNA: TGTGCGGGGGACAGTTTCTGGCCCCAGCATTTT
CDR3: CAGDSFWPQHF
V: TRBV7-2
D: TRBD1
J: TRBJ1-5
size: once
length: 11

DNA: TGTGCCAGCAGCGATTTACAGGGGAGGAGGACTGAAGCTTTCTTT
CDR3: CASSDLQGRRTEAFF
V: TRBV9
D: TRBD1
J: TRBJ1-1
size: -
length: 15

DNA: TGTGCCAGCAGTTCACCAACTAGCATCCAGGGAGAGACCCAGTACTTC
CDR3: CASSSPTSIQGETQYF
V: TRBV28
D: -
J: TRBJ2-5
size: -
length: 16

DNA: TGTGCCAGCAGCGCGGGAGGGCGAAGTAACGAGCAGTACTTC
CDR3: CASSAGGRSNEQYF
V: TRBV9
D: TRBD2
J: TRBJ2-7
size: -
length: 14

DNA: TGTGCCAGCAGCCACGGGACACCGACTGAAGCTTTCTTT
CDR3: CASSHGTPTEAFF
V: TRBV7-8
D: -
J: TRBJ1-1
size: -
length: 13

DNA: TGTGCCATCTGCGGCCTCAGGGACCTTAGCAATCAGCCCCAGCATTTT
CDR3: CAICGLRDLSNQPQHF
V: TRBV10-3
D: -
J: TRBJ1-5
size: few
length: 16

DNA: TGTGCCAGCAGCTTAGGTAGCGGGAGGGCCGTAGATACGCAGTATTTT
CDR3: CASSLGSGRAVDTQYF
V: TRBV7-2
D: TRBD2
J: TRBJ2-3
size: -
length: 16

DNA: TGCGCCAGCAGCTTGGGGCTAAAGGTTAGCACAGATACGCAGTATTTT
CDR3: CASSLGLKVSTDTQYF
V: TRBV5-1
D: -
J: TRBJ2-3
size: -
length: 16

DNA: TGTGCCAGTAGTATAGTCCCCAGGGACTATGGCTACACCTTC
CDR3: CASSIVPRDYGYTF
V: TRBV19
D: -
J: TRBJ1-2
size: -
length: 14

DNA: TGCAGTGCTAGCCAGGCAGATACGCAGTATTTT
CDR3: CSASQADTQYF
V: TRBV20-1
D: -
J: TRBJ2-3
size: once
length: 11

DNA: TGTGCCAGCAGTAATCAGGGACGCTCTGGAAACACCATATATTTT
CDR3: CASSNQGRSGNTIYF
V: TRBV7-2
D: -
J: TRBJ1-3
size: once
length: 15

DNA: TGTGCCAGCAGCTTGGAGGGAAAGAACATTCAGTACTTC
CDR3: CASSLEGKNIQYF
V: TRBV7-2
D: -
J: TRBJ2-4
size: -
length: 13

DNA: TGTGCCAGCAGCTTCTTCAGGGTTAAGGGTGAAGCTTTCTTT
CDR3: CASSFFRVKGEAFF
V: TRBV5-6
D: -
J: TRBJ1-1
size: -
length: 14

DNA: TGTGCCAGCAGCCCTCCGGGTGAGAGCAATCAGCCCCAGCATTTT
CDR3: CASSPPGESNQPQHF
V: TRBV5-4
D: -
J: TRBJ1-5
size: -
length: 15

DNA: TGTGCCAGCAGAAAGGCAGAGACTGGAAACACCATATATTTT
CDR3: CASRKAETGNTIYF
V: TRBV7-2
D: -
J: TRBJ1-3
size: -
length: 14

DNA: TGTGCCAGCAGCTTAGAATTCAGCGGCCAGCCCCAGCATTTT
CDR3: CASSLEFSGQPQHF
V: TRBV7-2
D: -
J: TRBJ1-5
size: -
length: 14

DNA: TGTGCCAGCAGCTTAGTGAAGTCGGGGGGTTACTACACCTTC
CDR3: CASSLVKSGGYYTF
V: TRBV7-2
D: -
J: TRBJ1-2
size: -
length: 14

DNA: TGTGCCAGCACCATCGATCGAAACACTGAAGCTTTCTTT
CDR3: CASTIDRNTEAFF
V: TRBV28
D: -
J: TRBJ1-1
size: -
length: 13

DNA: TGTGCCAGCAGCTTTCAGGGAATCAACAATGGTGAGCAGTTCTTC
CDR3: CASSFQGINNGEQFF
V: TRBV11-2
D: -
J: TRBJ2-1
size: -
length: 15

DNA: TGCGCCAGCAGCCAAGATCCGGGAGGGAGGGCCATCTACGAGCAGTACTTC
CDR3: CASSQDPGGRAIYEQYF
V: TRBV4-1
D: TRBD2
J: TRBJ2-7
size: -
length: 17

DNA: TGTGCCAGCAGCCTAGGAAGAACGAATGAGCAGTTCTTC
CDR3: CASSLGRTNEQFF
V: TRBV7-7
D: -
J: TRBJ2-1
size: -
length: 13

DNA: TGCGCCAGCAGCGCCGGGACAGGGCTGGGAAACATTCAGTACTTC
CDR3: CASSAGTGLGNIQYF
V: TRBV5-1
D: TRBD1
J: TRBJ2-4
size: -
length: 15

DNA: TGTGCCAGCCGTGGGGGCAGCCGCTATGGCTACACCTTC
CDR3: CASRGGSRYGYTF
V: TRBV25-1
D: -
J: TRBJ1-2
size: -
length: 13

DNA: TGTGCCAGCAGCCGTAACCGGGACAGAAATTCACCCCTCCACTTT
CDR3: CASSRNRDRNSPLHF
V: TRBV4-2
D: TRBD1
J: TRBJ1-6
size: -
length: 15

DNA: TGTGCCACCCAGGACAGGGAAGCTTTCTTT
CDR3: CATQDREAFF
V: TRBV10-3
D: TRBD1
J: TRBJ1-1
size: few
length: 10

DNA: TGTGCCAGCGGGGGACAGGTGCGTCAGCCCCAGCATTTT
CDR3: CASGGQVRQPQHF
V: TRBV6-5
D: TRBD1
J: TRBJ1-5
size: few
length: 13

DNA: TGTGCCAGCAGCTTGTATAATAGCAATCAGCCCCAGCATTTT
CDR3: CASSLYNSNQPQHF
V: TRBV7-2
D: -
J: TRBJ1-5
size: -
length: 14

DNA: TGTGCCAGCGGGGACCCAGCGGGAAGCACAGATACGCAGTATTTT
CDR3: CASGDPAGSTDTQYF
V: TRBV6-5
D: TRBD2
J: TRBJ2-3
size: -
length: 15

DNA: TGTGCCAGCAGTATAGACGGAATTAGGTACGAGCAGTACTTC
CDR3: CASSIDGIRYEQYF
V: TRBV28
D: -
J: TRBJ2-7
size: -
length: 14

DNA: TGTGCCAGCAGCTTAGAGACAGGGAATCATTCACCCCTCCACTTT
CDR3: CASSLETGNHSPLHF
V: TRBV7-2
D: TRBD1
J: TRBJ1-6
size: -
length: 15

DNA: TGTGCCAGCAGTGAAGGAGTCCGCGCAACTAATGAAAAACTGTTTTTT
CDR3: CASSEGVRATNEKLFF
V: TRBV2
D: -
J: TRBJ1-4
size: -
length: 16

DNA: TGTGCCAGCAGCGTAGTCTACGGGGGCCGGAACACCGGGGAGCTGTTTTTT
CDR3: CASSVVYGGRNTGELFF
V: TRBV9
D: -
J: TRBJ2-2
size: -
length: 17

DNA: TGTGCCAGCAGCTTGGCCATAGGAGTGGGACAGCCCCAGCATTTT
CDR3: CASSLAIGVGQPQHF
V: TRBV5-6
D: -
J: TRBJ1-5
size: -
length: 15

DNA: TGTGCCAGCAGCCAAGATGCGACAGGGGGCGTGAGGGAGCAGTACTTC
CDR3: CASSQDATGGVREQYF
V: TRBV4-2
D: TRBD1
J: TRBJ2-7
size: few
length: 16

DNA: TGTGCCAGCAGCCGCGGAGGGGAGATCCAAGAGACCCAGTACTTC
CDR3: CASSRGGEIQETQYF
V: TRBV7-2
D: -
J: TRBJ2-5
size: -
length: 15

DNA: TGTGCCAGCAGCCCGGGACAGTACACAGATACGCAGTATTTT
CDR3: CASSPGQYTDTQYF
V: TRBV11-1
D: TRBD1
J: TRBJ2-3
size: -
length: 14

DNA: TGTGCCAGTAGCCCGATACGGGGGGACGGACAAATTTTT
CDR3: CASSPIRGDGQIF
V: TRBV19
D: -
J: TRBJ1-3
size: -
length: 13

DNA: TGTGCCAGCAGCGGTCGTACTCCGAACACTGAAGCTTTCTTT
CDR3: CASSGRTPNTEAFF
V: TRBV4-2
D: -
J: TRBJ1-1
size: -
length: 14

DNA: TGTGCTAGTGTTCGCGGTGGGGCTGAAGCTTTCTTT
CDR3: CASVRGGAEAFF
V: TRBV12-5
D: -
J: TRBJ1-1
size: -
length: 12

DNA: TGTGCCAGCAGTGTTGACAGGAGGCATGAGCAGTTCTTC
CDR3: CASSVDRRHEQFF
V: TRBV5-6
D: -
J: TRBJ2-1
size: -
length: 13

DNA: TGTGCCAGCAGCGACCCTCGGACAGCCGCCTACGAGCAGTACTTC
CDR3: CASSDPRTAAYEQYF
V: TRBV7-9
D: -
J: TRBJ2-7
size: -
length: 15

DNA: TGTGCCAGCAGTCGAATTCGGGACAGAATTTTGAACACTGAAGCTTTCTTT
CDR3: CASSRIRDRILNTEAFF
V: TRBV27
D: TRBD1
J: TRBJ1-1
size: -
length: 17

DNA: TGTGCCAGCAGCTTAGTGTCAGGGGGGGTCGGGGCCAAAAACATTCAGTACTTC
CDR3: CASSLVSGGVGAKNIQYF
V: TRBV7-2
D: -
J: TRBJ2-4
size: -
length: 18

DNA: TGCGCCAGCAGTTTGGACCAGAACACTGAAGCTTTCTTT
CDR3: CASSLDQNTEAFF
V: TRBV5-1
D: -
J: TRBJ1-1
size: -
length: 13

DNA: TGTGCCAGCAGCTTATTCGGAAGGGGGCTATACGAGCAGTACTTC
CDR3: CASSLFGRGLYEQYF
V: TRBV7-9
D: TRBD1
J: TRBJ2-7
size: few
length: 15